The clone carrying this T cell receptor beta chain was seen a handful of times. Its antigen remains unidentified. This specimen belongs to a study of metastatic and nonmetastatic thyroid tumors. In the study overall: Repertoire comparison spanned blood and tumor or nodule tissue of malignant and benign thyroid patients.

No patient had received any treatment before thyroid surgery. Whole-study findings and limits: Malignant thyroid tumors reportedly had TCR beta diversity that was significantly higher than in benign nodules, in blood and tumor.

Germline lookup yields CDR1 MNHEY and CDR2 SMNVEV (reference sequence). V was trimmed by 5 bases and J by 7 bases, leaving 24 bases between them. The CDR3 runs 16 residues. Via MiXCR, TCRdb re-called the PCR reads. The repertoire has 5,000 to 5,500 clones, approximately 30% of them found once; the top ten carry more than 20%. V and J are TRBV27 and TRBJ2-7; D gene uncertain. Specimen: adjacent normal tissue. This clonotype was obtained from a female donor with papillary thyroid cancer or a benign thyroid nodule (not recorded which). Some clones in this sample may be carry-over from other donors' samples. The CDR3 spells CASSPSSHPPLREQYF. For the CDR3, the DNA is TGTGCCAGCAGTCCTTCTTCACACCCCCCGCTGAGAGAGCAGTACTTC.